These 25 T cell receptor beta chains were all obtained from the same sample, sequenced in a study of OX40 agonist ivuxolimab in advanced cancers. Generated by immunoSEQ multiplex PCR, the TCRdb table keeps only in-frame clones and is missing some. Among some 74,000 clones listed, around 86% were seen once. This sample comprised CD4+ or CD8+ T cells sorted from blood, obtained in a trial of the OX40 agonist ivuxolimab. The receptor set was obtained from an adult with an advanced solid tumor such as melanoma, head and neck, liver or kidney cancer.

On this clone: Mismatch with germline at one junction end may stem from a read error. The chain is built from TRBV30 and TRBJ1-4; no definite D call. The CDR3 spans 14 residues. Germline-derived CDR1 and CDR2 are GTSNPN and SVGIG (reference sequence). The CDR3 here is CAWNSWGEGEKLFF. The CDR3 DNA is TGTGCGTGGAATTCGTGGGGAGAGGGTGAAAAACTGTTTTTT.

The chain couples TRBV30 to TRBJ1-5; TRBD1 aligns across 8 bases. Per the germline V gene, CDR1 is GTSNPN and CDR2 is SVGIG (reference sequence). This CDR3 is built from 10 residues. The CDR3 nucleotides are TGTGCGACAGGGGAAGGGCCCCAGCATTTT. Encoded protein: CATGEGPQHF.

This clone was recorded only once. The chain links TRBV11-1 to TRBJ2-2; a weak D match, TRBD2 (6 bases). The V gene lost 3 bases and the J gene lost 6 bases, with 8 bases spanning the gap. Looked up from germline, CDR1 is SGHAT and CDR2 is FQDESV (reference sequence). This CDR3 is built from 13 residues. The chain's CDR3 is CASSFSSAGELFF. CDR3 sequence (DNA): TGTGCCAGCAGCTTCTCTAGCGCCGGGGAGCTGTTTTTT.

A remark on this clone: One end of the junction varies from germline; a read error may be responsible. V and J are TRBV2 and TRBJ1-5; 10 bases map to TRBD1. Per the germline V gene, CDR1 is SNHLY and CDR2 is FYNNEI. The CDR3 loop spans 14 amino acids. The CDR3 DNA reads as TGTGCCACCAGTGGACAGGGGGGCAATCAGCCCCAGCATTTT. It translates to CATSGQGGNQPQHF.

This clone has only a few counts. This rearrangement joins TRBV15 to TRBJ2-7, with D possibly TRBD1 on 6 matching bases. CDR1 LNHNV and CDR2 YYDKDF come from the germline V gene (reference sequence). Trimming pared 1 base from V and 0 bases from J, leaving 19 bases between. This CDR3 is 18 amino acids long. The CDR3 DNA follows: TGTGCCACCAGCAGAGTAGGGGGATGGACAGACAGCTCCTACGAGCAGTACTTC. Translation gives CATSRVGGWTDSSYEQYF.

The chain has TRBV6-5 and TRBJ2-3; 7 nucleotides align to TRBD1. Unmatched junction bases numbered 6, after V lost 5 bases and J lost 10 bases. Germline V CDR1 and CDR2: MNHEY, SVGAGI. There are 12 residues in the CDR3. The CDR3 nucleotides are TGTGCCAGCAGTGCCGGGACAGTGGCGCAGTATTTT. This gives the protein CASSAGTVAQYF.

The chain employs TRBV11-2 and TRBJ1-1; 8 bases align to TRBD1. Germline CDR1 SGHAT, CDR2 FQNNGV. The CDR3 totals 13 residues. V lost 5 bases, J lost 4 bases, and 3 bases stayed unmatched. The CDR3 bases are TGTGCCAGCAGCCTAGGACAGGGCACTGAAGCTTTCTTT. Protein: CASSLGQGTEAFF.

A single count supports this clone. CDR3 protein: CASSPKVGGGTKGEQFF. The CDR3 DNA is TGTGCCAGCTCACCTAAGGTTGGTGGCGGGACTAAAGGTGAGCAGTTCTTC. The V gene is TRBV18, the J gene TRBJ2-1; 7 nucleotides match TRBD2. V lost 3 bases to trimming and J lost 9 bases; unmatched junction nucleotides: 17. Germline CDR1 and CDR2: KGHSH and LQKENI. The CDR3 is 17 residues long.

The chain has TRBV12-5 and TRBJ1-6, with 7 positions matching TRBD1. CDR1 is LGHNT and CDR2 is FRNRAP in the germline V gene. Unmatched junction bases numbered 12, after V lost 7 bases and J lost 6 bases. This CDR3 comprises 16 residues. The CDR3 spells CASAPGQAVFNSPLHF. CDR3 sequence (DNA): TGTGCTAGTGCTCCCGGACAGGCCGTTTTTAATTCACCCCTCCACTTT.

The genes are TRBV29-1 and TRBJ2-1, with a possible D match to TRBD2 (5 bases). V lost 7 bases to trimming and J lost 8 bases, with 36 bases between them. This CDR3 has 19 amino acids. The germline CDR1 and CDR2 sequences are SQVTM and ANQGSEA. The CDR3 sequence is CSAPGGATWPSASDDEQFF. CDR3 in DNA: TGCAGCGCCCCCGGAGGTGCTACTTGGCCTTCCGCGTCGGACGATGAGCAGTTCTTC.

This clone occurred once. The J gene is TRBJ2-1, the V gene TRBV19, with 7 bases that match TRBD1. CDR1 and CDR2 (germline): LNHDA, SQIVND (reference sequence). The length of the CDR3 is 15 residues. V shed 7 bases and J 1 base; nucleotides not matched to a gene: 7. CDR3 DNA: TGTGCCAGTAAAGCAAACAGGGGTTCCTACAATGAGCAGTTCTTC. The encoded protein is CASKANRGSYNEQFF.

CDR3 nucleotide sequence: TGTGCCAGCAGCGTAACAGACCAGGGTCAGACCACAATACGGGGCACTGAAGCTTTCTTT. This translates into CASSVTDQGQTTIRGTEAFF. V gene TRBV9 combines with J gene TRBJ1-1, with a possible D match to TRBD1 (5 bases). Germline CDR1 SGDLS, CDR2 YYNGEE. This CDR3 contains 20 residues. Trimming cost V 1 base and J 4 bases, with 29 bases left between them. Complete variable domain (other parts from reference TRBV9 and TRBJ1-1): DSGVTQTPKHLITATGQRVTLRCSPRSGDLSVYWYQQSLDQGLQFLIQYYNGEERAKGNILERFSAQQFPDLHSELNLSSLELGDSALYFCASSVTDQGQTTIRGTEAFFGQGTRLTVV.

J is TRBJ2-1 and V is TRBV20-1; D unclear. CDR3 length: 11 amino acids. From germline, CDR1 is DFQATT and CDR2 SNEGSKA (reference sequence). CDR3 sequence (DNA): TGCAGCGTTCAGTTTTACAATGAGCAGTTCTTC. This sequence encodes CSVQFYNEQFF.

The chain combines TRBV7-2 with TRBJ2-2; D is unclear. CDR1 and CDR2 from the germline V gene are SGHTA and FQGNSA. The CDR3 loop spans 15 amino acids. Trimming stripped 1 base from V and 1 base from J, with 7 bases between. In DNA, the CDR3 is TGTGCCAGCAGCTTAGGGCAGCTGAACACCGGGGAGCTGTTTTTT. Its translation is CASSLGQLNTGELFF.

This clone was seen more than once but under ten times. J is TRBJ2-7 and V is TRBV11-1, with D maybe TRBD1 (5 bases). Germline loops: CDR1 SGHAT, CDR2 FQDESV (reference sequence). Trimming cost V 5 bases and J 6 bases, with 14 bases left between them. CDR3 length equals 13 residues. CDR3 amino acids: CASSRTPNPEQYF. The CDR3 bases are TGTGCCAGCAGCCGGACACCAAACCCCGAGCAGTACTTC.

The rearrangement joins TRBV11-2 to TRBJ2-7; 9 bases are shared with TRBD1. The length of the CDR3 is 15 residues. V lost 5 bases, J lost 6 bases, and 11 bases stayed unmatched. Germline lookup yields CDR1 SGHAT and CDR2 FQNNGV. The CDR3 nucleotides are TGTGCCAGCAGCACCTTCTCGGGGACAGGGTCCGAGCAGTACTTC. Translating it yields CASSTFSGTGSEQYF.

The rearrangement uses TRBV27 and TRBJ2-1; TRBD1 agrees at 12 bases. Germline CDR1 MNHEY, CDR2 SMNVEV (reference sequence). The CDR3 runs to 15 residues. The V and J ends lost 5 bases and 4 bases, in that order; junction bases with no gene match: 3. The CDR3 region is CASSRDRGLYNEQFF. The CDR3 bases are TGTGCCAGCAGTCGGGACAGGGGGCTGTACAATGAGCAGTTCTTC.

A single count supports this clone. The gene calls are TRBV19 and TRBJ2-1, with D unclear. Germline CDR1 is LNHDA and CDR2 is SQIVND (reference sequence). V lost 3 bases, J lost 6 bases, and 6 bases lay in between. The CDR3 covers 12 residues. CDR3 DNA: TGTGCCAGTAGTATCTCCCCCAATGAGCAGTTCTTC. Translating it yields CASSISPNEQFF. Full variable domain (missing parts from reference TRBV19 and TRBJ2-1): DGGITQSPKYLFRKEGQNVTLSCEQNLNHDAMYWYRQDPGQGLRLIYYSQIVNDFQKGDIAEGYSVSREKKESFPLTVTSAQKNPTAFYLCASSISPNEQFFGPGTRLTVL.

This rearrangement joins TRBV7-9 to TRBJ1-6; D perhaps matches TRBD1 (5 bases). The length of the CDR3 is 15 residues. Trimming pared 0 bases from V and 6 bases from J, leaving 9 bases between. In germline, CDR1 is SEHNR, CDR2 FQNEAQ (reference sequence). The CDR3 protein is CASSLAGTANSPLHF. The CDR3 DNA follows: TGTGCCAGCAGCTTAGCGGGGACGGCTAATTCACCCCTCCACTTT.

The chain is built from TRBV5-1 and TRBJ2-7; 9 bases are a match to TRBD1. CDR1 and CDR2 from the germline V gene are SGHRS and YFSETQ. CDR3 length: 15 amino acids. With V trimmed by 4 bases and J by 3 bases, 8 bases remained unmatched. As DNA, the CDR3 is TGCGCCAGCAGCGCCACCGGGACAGGGATCTACGAGCAGTACTTC. It specifies CASSATGTGIYEQYF.

This clone occurred once. The rearrangement uses TRBV6-5 and TRBJ1-2; D possibly corresponds to TRBD1 (5 bases). Trimming left V 11 bases short and J 10 bases short, with 23 bases between. Germline-derived CDR1 and CDR2 are MNHEY and SVGAGI. The CDR3 has 13 residues. CDR3 amino acids: CASGGIRDSIYTF. CDR3 bases: TGTGCCTCTGGGGGAATTCGGGACTCCATCTACACCTTC.

The chain combines TRBV6-1 with TRBJ2-7, with D unclear. CDR1 is MNHNS, CDR2 SASEGT, per germline. The length of the CDR3 is 14 residues. V was clipped by 7 bases and J by 0 bases, with 13 bases between them. The DNA for the CDR3 is TGTGCCAGCATGACGAGGTTGGGCTCCTACGAGCAGTACTTC. It specifies CASMTRLGSYEQYF.

The chain combines TRBV30 with TRBJ1-6; D gene ambiguous. CDR1 and CDR2 (germline): GTSNPN, SVGIG (reference sequence). Trimming removed 5 bases from V and 14 bases from J, with 10 bases in between. The CDR3 spans 10 residues. CDR3 nucleotide sequence: TGTGCCTGGGGTACAGTCGCCCTCCACTTT. Residues: CAWGTVALHF.

This clone was recorded once. CDR3 region: CASSLGGQETQYF. The DNA of the CDR3 is TGCGCCAGCAGCTTGGGGGGGCAAGAGACCCAGTACTTC. This sequence joins TRBV5-1 and TRBJ2-5, with D perhaps TRBD1 or TRBD2 (5 bases each). This CDR3 comprises 13 residues. Germline assignment: CDR1 SGHRS and CDR2 YFSETQ. V was trimmed by 0 bases and J by 2 bases, leaving 5 bases between them. The full variable domain, with the rest looked up from reference TRBV5-1 and TRBJ2-5, is KAGVTQTPRYLIKTRGQQVTLSCSPISGHRSVSWYQQTPGQGLQFLFEYFSETQRNKGNFPGRFSGRQFSNSRSEMNVSTLELGDSALYLCASSLGGQETQYFGPGTRLLVL.

J is TRBJ1-3 and V is TRBV30; D may be TRBD1 (5 bases). CDR1 GTSNPN and CDR2 SVGIG come from the germline V gene (reference sequence). The CDR3 sequence is 13 residues long. V lost 4 bases and J 8 bases, leaving 15 bases between the germline ends. The CDR3 sequence is CAWTGGVGYTIYF. In DNA, the CDR3 is TGTGCCTGGACCGGGGGAGTTGGTTACACCATATATTTT.